A single sample gave rise to the 29 T cell receptor beta chains below, sequenced in a study of T cell responses to AZD1222 COVID-19 vaccine. Profiled with immunoSEQ multiplex PCR; TCRdb holds only in-frame clones, not every one. The sample holds 90,000 or so clones, 75% to 90% seen once. This specimen consisted of peripheral blood, obtained 28 days after the second AZD1222 dose. The receptor set was obtained from an adult who received the AZD1222 COVID-19 vaccine.

V and J are TRBV11-2 and TRBJ1-1, with D hard to call. The V gene's germline CDR1 is SGHAT and CDR2 FQNNGV. The length of the CDR3 is 15 residues. V was trimmed by 2 bases and J by 5 bases, leaving 15 bases between them. CDR3 region: CASSLRSSVETEAFF. CDR3 DNA sequence: TGTGCCAGCAGCTTACGGTCATCCGTGGAGACTGAAGCTTTCTTT.

V gene TRBV5-8 combines with J gene TRBJ2-1; 11 nucleotides line up with TRBD2. Trimming took 8 bases from V and 5 from J; bases not matched to a gene: 6. This CDR3 spans 14 amino acids. CDR1 is SGHTS and CDR2 is YDEGEE in the germline V gene. CDR3 nucleotide sequence: TGTGCCAGTCCTCGACTAGCGGGACACAATGAGCAGTTCTTC. The encoded protein is CASPRLAGHNEQFF.

This clone was picked up one time. Here the CDR3 DNA reads TGTGCCAGCAGTGAGCTTATGTATGTCCGACGGAACACTGAAGCTTTCTTT. Translated: CASSELMYVRRNTEAFF. The rearrangement uses TRBV6-1 and TRBJ1-1; unclear D gene. The germline V gene encodes CDR1 MNHNS and CDR2 SASEGT. The CDR3 is 17 residues long. Trimming took 3 bases from V and 1 from J, leaving 18 bases between them.

This clone was observed a few times. V is TRBV19 and J is TRBJ2-6, with 7 bases matching TRBD1. CDR3 length: 15 amino acids. Germline values: CDR1 LNHDA, CDR2 SQIVND (reference sequence). V gave up 9 bases and J gave up 4 bases; unmatched junction bases: 9. The CDR3, as DNA: TGTGCCAGCCTAGAACAGGGGACCGGGGCCAACGTCCTGACTTTC. Its protein product is CASLEQGTGANVLTF.

This chain connects TRBV14 to TRBJ1-2, with D unresolved. There are 14 residues in the CDR3. The ends were cut back, 3 bases at V and 2 bases at J, with 10 bases in the middle. Germline V gene sequence: CDR1 SGHDN, CDR2 FVKESK. The CDR3 nucleotides read TGTGCCAGCAGCCACCCGACGGGGAACTATGGCTACACCTTC. Protein product: CASSHPTGNYGYTF.

This chain links TRBV19 with TRBJ1-5; D call uncertain. The CDR3 loop spans 15 amino acids. Looked up from germline, CDR1 is LNHDA and CDR2 is SQIVND (reference sequence). V lost 2 bases, J lost 3 bases, and 11 bases lay in between. In DNA form, the CDR3 reads TGTGCCAGTAGTATATTCGCCAGGAACAATCAGCCCCAGCATTTT. Protein: CASSIFARNNQPQHF.

The chain recombines TRBV27 with TRBJ1-4, with D perhaps TRBD1 (6 bases). V lost 0 bases, J lost 13 bases, and 12 bases lay in between. The germline V gene encodes CDR1 MNHEY and CDR2 SMNVEV (reference sequence). CDR3 length: 13 residues. The CDR3 nucleotides read TGTGCCAGCAGTTTATCGGGGGGCGTCGGACTGTTTTTT. This translates into CASSLSGGVGLFF.

This CDR3 reads CASSLASGGELFF. Written as DNA, the CDR3 is TGTGCCAGCAGCTTAGCGTCGGGTGGGGAGCTGTTTTTT. The J gene is TRBJ2-2, the V gene TRBV7-2; no firm D call. V was trimmed by 0 bases and J by 8 bases, leaving 7 bases between them. The CDR3 contains 13 residues. Germline V CDR1 and CDR2: SGHTA, FQGNSA.

This clone was seen only once. The gene calls are TRBV18 and TRBJ1-1; TRBD1 might be the D (5 bases). V was cut by 4 bases and J by 1 base, with 7 bases left in between. The length of the CDR3 is 13 residues. Germline loops: CDR1 KGHSH, CDR2 LQKENI. The DNA for the CDR3 is TGTGCCAGCTCACAGACAGAGAACACTGAAGCTTTCTTT. This sequence encodes CASSQTENTEAFF.

This chain joins TRBV27 and TRBJ2-4; possibly TRBD1 or TRBD2 for D (6 bases each). Trimming cost V 6 bases and J 4 bases, with 16 bases left between them. Germline V gene data show CDR1 as MNHEY and CDR2 as SMNVEV (reference sequence). The CDR3 runs to 15 residues. CDR3: CASSSKSGAKNIQYF. The CDR3 bases are TGTGCCAGCAGCTCTAAGTCGGGGGCTAAAAACATTCAGTACTTC.

This chain connects TRBV4-2 to TRBJ1-2; 7 bases match TRBD1. The CDR3 consists of 18 residues. The germline V gene has CDR1 LGHNA and CDR2 YNFKEQ. V lost 0 bases, J lost 4 bases, and 14 bases stayed unmatched. As DNA, the CDR3 is TGTGCCAGCAGCCAAGACCCCCTACCTGGGACAGCGGGCTATGGCTACACCTTC. As protein: CASSQDPLPGTAGYGYTF.

The chain recombines TRBV28 with TRBJ2-4; D unclear. The CDR3 has 14 amino acids. Trimming stripped 4 bases from V and 6 bases from J, with 13 bases between. The germline CDR1 and CDR2 sequences are MDHEN and SYDVKM. CDR3 sequence (DNA): TGTGCCAGCAGTTCACCCTCGGAAGCAAACATTCAGTACTTC. It is translated as CASSSPSEANIQYF.

The V call is TRBV7-2, the J call TRBJ1-1; TRBD1 matches 7 bases. This CDR3 spans 14 amino acids. CDR1 and CDR2 from the germline V gene are SGHTA and FQGNSA. Trimming at V came to 5 bases and at J to 4 bases, leaving 7 bases not matched to a gene. CDR3 protein: CASSAQTGITEAFF. CDR3 in DNA: TGTGCCAGCAGCGCTCAGACAGGGATCACTGAAGCTTTCTTT.

The chain joins TRBV5-4 to TRBJ2-7; 7 nucleotides agree with TRBD1. Germline CDR1 is SGHNT and CDR2 is YYREEE (reference sequence). The CDR3 runs to 14 residues. The J segment lost 2 bases and the V segment lost 4 bases, leaving 6 bases of the junction unmatched. The CDR3 spells CASSGPGQTYEQYF. CDR3 coding DNA: TGTGCCAGCAGCGGTCCGGGACAGACCTACGAGCAGTACTTC.

V gene TRBV6-2 or TRBV6-3 combines with J gene TRBJ1-2; D not certain. The ends were cut back, 2 bases at V and 1 base at J, with 8 bases in the middle. From germline, CDR1 is MNHEY and CDR2 SVGEGT. This CDR3 spans 14 amino acids. The CDR3 nucleotides read TGTGCCAGCAGTTACGTTGGGGTTAACTATGGCTACACCTTC. This translates into CASSYVGVNYGYTF.

The rearrangement uses TRBV18 and TRBJ2-3, with 8 bases identical to TRBD2. V shed 8 bases and J 1 base; nucleotides not matched to a gene: 5. The CDR3 is 14 residues long. CDR1 is KGHSH and CDR2 is LQKENI in the germline V gene. In nucleotides, the CDR3 is TGTGCCAGCCTTAAACTAGCGGGCACAGATACGCAGTATTTT. This codes for CASLKLAGTDTQYF.

The rearrangement joins TRBV18 to TRBJ1-5, with D hard to call. The germline CDR1 and CDR2 sequences are KGHSH and LQKENI. The CDR3 has 13 amino acids. The germline V and J ends were trimmed by 2 bases and 5 bases, with 7 bases remaining between them. The CDR3 DNA reads as TGTGCCAGCTCACCAGGAACAGATCAGCCCCAGCATTTT. Translating it yields CASSPGTDQPQHF.

This clone came up a few times. The chain is built from TRBV18 and TRBJ1-6; D uncertain. The ends were cut back, 3 bases at V and 0 bases at J, with 12 bases in the middle. Germline V CDR1 and CDR2: KGHSH, LQKENI. The CDR3 spans 17 residues. CDR3 loop: CASSPNGFDSYNSPLHF. The CDR3 DNA reads TGTGCCAGCTCACCGAACGGTTTTGACTCCTATAATTCACCCCTCCACTTT.

V gene TRBV10-3 combines with J gene TRBJ1-1, with 7 nucleotides matching TRBD1. V lost 7 bases, J lost 1 base, and 3 bases stayed unmatched. The CDR3 totals 13 residues. Germline V gives CDR1 ENHRY, CDR2 SYGVKD. CDR3 in DNA: TGTGCCATCACCGGACAGGAGAACACTGAAGCTTTCTTT. It specifies CAITGQENTEAFF.

The chain joins TRBV6-5 to TRBJ1-5; D possibly corresponds to TRBD1 (6 bases). Germline V gives CDR1 MNHEY, CDR2 SVGAGI. The CDR3 consists of 14 residues. Between the trimmed V and J ends, which lost 6 bases and 4 bases, there was a span of 13 bases. This chain's CDR3 is CASRPQGWNQPQHF. CDR3 in DNA: TGTGCCAGCAGGCCACAGGGCTGGAATCAGCCCCAGCATTTT.

V gene TRBV30 combines with J gene TRBJ1-2; possible D gene TRBD1, 6 bases. V lost 2 bases to trimming and J lost 6 bases, with 16 bases between them. In germline, CDR1 is GTSNPN, CDR2 SVGIG (reference sequence). The CDR3 length is 14 residues. CDR3 nucleotides: TGTGCCTGGAGTATAGGGGGGCTTGCCCATGGCTACACCTTC. Translated, it gives CAWSIGGLAHGYTF. Using reference TRBV30 and TRBJ1-2 for the parts outside the CDR3, the full variable domain is SQTIHQWPATLVQPVGSPLSLECTVEGTSNPNLYWYRQAAGRGLQLLFYSVGIGQISSEVPQNLSASRPQDRQFILSSKKLLLSDSGFYLCAWSIGGLAHGYTFGSGTRLTVV.

The sample holds one count of this clone. The V gene is TRBV4-1, the J gene TRBJ1-3; D gene uncertain. Deletions cut 5 bases from V and 0 bases from J, with 8 bases between. The germline V gene has CDR1 MGHRA and CDR2 YSYEKL. This CDR3 contains 14 residues. The CDR3 DNA sequence: TGCGCCAGCAGCTCCGTCATCTCTGGAAACACCATATATTTT. Translated: CASSSVISGNTIYF.

This chain uses TRBV19 with TRBJ1-1, with D perhaps matching TRBD1 (6 bases). CDR1 and CDR2 (germline): LNHDA, SQIVND (reference sequence). The CDR3 has 13 amino acids. Trimming cost V 6 bases and J 6 bases, with 14 bases left between them. CDR3 sequence reads: CASRYGQSPEAFF. The CDR3 DNA sequence: TGTGCCAGTAGGTACGGACAGTCACCTGAAGCTTTCTTT.

The CDR3 protein is CASSQVGASIYNSPLHF. The CDR3 nucleotides read TGTGCCAGCAGCCAAGTGGGGGCAAGTATCTATAATTCACCCCTCCACTTT. The V and J genes are TRBV14 and TRBJ1-6; D may be TRBD1 (6 bases). Germline CDR1 SGHDN, CDR2 FVKESK. V was cut by 1 base and J by 3 bases, with 13 bases left in between. The CDR3 covers 17 residues.

This sequence joins TRBV12-3 or TRBV12-4 and TRBJ2-7; perhaps TRBD1 as D (5 bases). The V end was cut by 4 bases, the J end by 6 bases, with 13 bases between. The CDR3 extends over 13 amino acids. DNA of the CDR3: TGTGCCAGCAGTTCGCAGGGAAGGACCGAGCAGTACTTC. This translates into CASSSQGRTEQYF.

The chain recombines TRBV2 with TRBJ2-1; TRBD2 agrees at 13 bases. The germline V gene has CDR1 SNHLY and CDR2 FYNNEI. Losses at the gene ends were 6 bases for V and 9 bases for J; bases not matched to a gene: 8. The length of the CDR3 is 15 residues. CDR3 DNA: TGTGCCAGCAGGGTAACTAGCGGGGGGGCGGGTGAGCAGTTCTTC. Amino acid sequence: CASRVTSGGAGEQFF.

The chain links TRBV11-2 to TRBJ2-2; 13 bases align to TRBD2. CDR3 length: 16 amino acids. Germline CDR1 reads SGHAT; CDR2 reads FQNNGV. With V trimmed by 1 base and J by 7 bases, 3 bases remained unmatched. Written as DNA, the CDR3 is TGTGCCAGCAGCTTAGTACTAGCGGGGGGGCTCGGGGAGCTGTTTTTT. Protein sequence: CASSLVLAGGLGELFF.

This clone turned up a few times. The chain links TRBV6-2 or TRBV6-3 to TRBJ2-3, with 8 bases aligning to TRBD2. The CDR3 totals 15 residues. Germline CDR1 reads MNHEY; CDR2 reads SVGEGT. After removal of 2 bases from V and 5 bases from J, the junction contained 6 bases not matched to a gene. The CDR3 bases are TGTGCCAGCAGTTACCGGACTAGCTACCTAGATACGCAGTATTTT. It yields the protein CASSYRTSYLDTQYF.

This chain uses TRBV7-9 with TRBJ1-1, with D possibly TRBD1 on 5 matching bases. Germline V CDR1 and CDR2: SEHNR, FQNEAQ (reference sequence). The CDR3 loop spans 15 amino acids. V dropped 4 bases and J dropped 10 bases, with 22 bases sitting between them. CDR3 loop: CASSSHIGASSGAFF. CDR3 in DNA: TGTGCCAGCAGCTCACACATAGGGGCCTCCTCGGGAGCTTTCTTT. Combining the CDR3 with reference TRBV7-9 and TRBJ1-1 gives the whole variable domain DTGVSQNPRHKITKRGQNVTFRCDPISEHNRLYWYRQTLGQGPEFLTYFQNEAQLEKSRLLSDRFSAERPKGSFSTLEIQRTEQGDSAMYLCASSSHIGASSGAFFGQGTRLTVV.